This T cell receptor (beta chain) was sequenced for a study of technical replicates of blood from a few donors. Clones were read by immunoSEQ multiplex PCR, and TCRdb kept only the in-frame ones, dropping some. The profile covers 90,000 to 100,000 clones, with approximately 94% appearing a single time and about 0.21% taken by the ten largest. The CDR3 runs 13 residues. Germline V gives CDR1 SQVTM, CDR2 ANQGSEA. Trimming cost V 1 base and J 3 bases; bases outside gene matches: 2. The sequenced sample consisted of T cells isolated from PBMCs. The V call is TRBV29-1, the J call TRBJ2-5; TRBD2 aligns across 7 bases. This clonotype was sampled from a human donor in good health. The CDR3: CSVEGGGEETQYF. CDR3 nucleotide sequence: TGCAGCGTTGAAGGGGGAGGGGAAGAGACCCAGTACTTC.